The next 3 T cell receptor beta chains were all read from a single sample in a study of PD-1 blockade in classical Hodgkin lymphoma. TCRdb's copy holds only in-frame clones and misses some; the assay was immunoSEQ multiplex PCR. The table lists 6,000 to 9,500 clones, roughly 80% of them singletons. With no exception, relapse followed autologous stem cell transplantation in all patients, and brentuximab vedotin exposure varied. The material was peripheral blood mononuclear cells (PBMCs), obtained at baseline. The receptors were sampled from a human donor with classical Hodgkin lymphoma.

This clone occurred a few times. The rearrangement links TRBV14 to TRBJ2-7; D is unresolved. V lost 3 bases, J lost 3 bases, and 9 bases lay in between. Germline V gene data show CDR1 as SGHDN and CDR2 as FVKESK. This CDR3 has 13 residues. The CDR3 DNA sequence: TGTGCCAGCAGCCATATCGCGAGCTACGAGCAGTACTTC. Its translation is CASSHIASYEQYF. Together with reference TRBV14 and TRBJ2-7, the CDR3 gives the full variable domain: EAGVTQFPSHSVIEKGQTVTLRCDPISGHDNLYWYRRVMGKEIKFLLHFVKESKQDESGMPNNRFLAERTGGTYSTLKVQPAELEDSGVYFCASSHIASYEQYFGPGTRLTVT.

This clone has just a few counts. The chain combines TRBV14 with TRBJ1-5, with D possibly TRBD1 on 5 matching bases. V lost 8 bases, J lost 6 bases, and 14 bases lay in between. This CDR3 has 13 residues. Looked up from germline, CDR1 is SGHDN and CDR2 is FVKESK. This CDR3 is CASRQIGLQPQHF. CDR3 bases: TGTGCCAGCCGACAGATAGGACTTCAGCCCCAGCATTTT. Drawing the rest from reference TRBV14 and TRBJ1-5, the complete variable domain is EAGVTQFPSHSVIEKGQTVTLRCDPISGHDNLYWYRRVMGKEIKFLLHFVKESKQDESGMPNNRFLAERTGGTYSTLKVQPAELEDSGVYFCASRQIGLQPQHFGDGTRLSIL.

The chain links TRBV29-1 to TRBJ1-1; D uncertain. V lost 6 bases and J 1 base, leaving 12 bases between the germline ends. CDR1 and CDR2 from the germline V gene are SQVTM and ANQGSEA. CDR3 size: 13 residues. This CDR3 reads CSVRTPRNTEAFF. The DNA for the CDR3 is TGCAGCGTCAGGACCCCCAGGAACACTGAAGCTTTCTTT.